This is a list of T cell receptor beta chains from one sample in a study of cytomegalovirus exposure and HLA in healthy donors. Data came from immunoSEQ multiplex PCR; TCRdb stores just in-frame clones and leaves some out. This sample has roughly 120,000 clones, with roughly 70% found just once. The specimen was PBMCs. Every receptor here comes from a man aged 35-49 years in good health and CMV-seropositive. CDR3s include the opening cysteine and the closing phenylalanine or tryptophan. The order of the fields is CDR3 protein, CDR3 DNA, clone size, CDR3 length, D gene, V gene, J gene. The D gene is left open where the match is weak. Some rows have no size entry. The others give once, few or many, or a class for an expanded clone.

CDR3 protein: CASSLDRGETQYF
CDR3 DNA: TGTGCCAGCAGCTTGGACAGGGGGGAGACCCAGTACTTC
clone size: NA
CDR3 length: 13
D gene: TRBD1
V gene: TRBV5-4
J gene: TRBJ2-5

CDR3 protein: CASSYGVQGALTEAFF
CDR3 DNA: TGTGCCAGCAGTTACGGAGTACAGGGGGCGCTGACTGAAGCTTTCTTT
clone size: NA
CDR3 length: 16
D gene: TRBD1
V gene: TRBV6-5
J gene: TRBJ1-1

CDR3 protein: CASSLERQGAIDYTF
CDR3 DNA: TGCGCCAGCAGCTTGGAAAGACAGGGCGCGATAGACTACACCTTC
clone size: NA
CDR3 length: 15
D gene: TRBD1
V gene: TRBV5-1
J gene: TRBJ1-2

CDR3 protein: CASSLGQATLYEQYF
CDR3 DNA: TGTGCCAGCAGCCTAGGACAGGCGACCCTCTACGAGCAGTACTTC
clone size: NA
CDR3 length: 15
D gene: TRBD1
V gene: TRBV2
J gene: TRBJ2-7

CDR3 protein: CASSGQYPTGGSGYTF
CDR3 DNA: TGTGCCAGCAGTGGCCAGTACCCAACAGGGGGCTCTGGCTACACCTTC
clone size: NA
CDR3 length: 16
D gene: TRBD1
V gene: TRBV2
J gene: TRBJ1-2

CDR3 protein: CAWSGGPGQETQYF
CDR3 DNA: TGTGCCTGGAGTGGGGGGCCAGGACAAGAGACCCAGTACTTC
clone size: NA
CDR3 length: 14
D gene: NA
V gene: TRBV30
J gene: TRBJ2-5

CDR3 protein: CASSTPWRSSYNEQFF
CDR3 DNA: TGTGCCAGCAGCACCCCCTGGAGGAGCTCCTACAATGAGCAGTTCTTC
clone size: NA
CDR3 length: 16
D gene: NA
V gene: TRBV27
J gene: TRBJ2-1

CDR3 protein: CASRISPGQGGGGYTF
CDR3 DNA: TGTGCCAGCAGAATCTCCCCGGGACAGGGGGGAGGGGGCTACACCTTC
clone size: NA
CDR3 length: 16
D gene: TRBD1
V gene: TRBV11-2
J gene: TRBJ1-2

CDR3 protein: CASSDRQYTDTQYF
CDR3 DNA: TGTGCCAGCAGTGATCGACAGTACACAGATACGCAGTATTTT
clone size: NA
CDR3 length: 14
D gene: NA
V gene: TRBV2
J gene: TRBJ2-3

CDR3 protein: CASSRLAGKLQETQYF
CDR3 DNA: TGTGCCAGCAGCCGCCTGGCGGGGAAATTACAAGAGACCCAGTACTTC
clone size: NA
CDR3 length: 16
D gene: NA
V gene: TRBV13
J gene: TRBJ2-5

CDR3 protein: CASSLAPSVNGYTF
CDR3 DNA: TGTGCCAGCAGTCTAGCCCCGTCCGTTAATGGCTACACCTTC
clone size: NA
CDR3 length: 14
D gene: NA
V gene: TRBV2
J gene: TRBJ1-2

CDR3 protein: CASSLARTFIRGYTF
CDR3 DNA: TGTGCCAGCAGCTTGGCACGGACATTCATCAGGGGCTACACCTTC
clone size: NA
CDR3 length: 15
D gene: NA
V gene: TRBV5-6
J gene: TRBJ1-2

CDR3 protein: CAWSVGSGSYNEQFF
CDR3 DNA: TGTGCCTGGAGTGTAGGTAGCGGGTCTTACAATGAGCAGTTCTTC
clone size: once
CDR3 length: 15
D gene: TRBD2
V gene: TRBV30
J gene: TRBJ2-1

CDR3 protein: CASDRNRATGNQPQHF
CDR3 DNA: TGTGCCAGCGACCGGAACAGGGCCACGGGCAATCAGCCCCAGCATTTT
clone size: NA
CDR3 length: 16
D gene: NA
V gene: TRBV2
J gene: TRBJ1-5

CDR3 protein: CASSPPRGTGLTEAFF
CDR3 DNA: TGTGCCAGCAGCCCCCCCCGGGGGACAGGCTTAACTGAAGCTTTCTTT
clone size: NA
CDR3 length: 16
D gene: TRBD1
V gene: TRBV7-8
J gene: TRBJ1-1

CDR3 protein: CASSSLNLVGYTF
CDR3 DNA: TGTGCCAGCAGTTCGCTAAATCTAGTGGGCTACACCTTC
clone size: NA
CDR3 length: 13
D gene: NA
V gene: TRBV6-6
J gene: TRBJ1-2

CDR3 protein: CASSLGTLLAKNIQYF
CDR3 DNA: TGTGCCAGCAGCTTGGGGACACTATTAGCCAAAAACATTCAGTACTTC
clone size: NA
CDR3 length: 16
D gene: NA
V gene: TRBV5-8
J gene: TRBJ2-4

CDR3 protein: CASSQDETASGAYEQYF
CDR3 DNA: TGCGCCAGCAGCCAAGATGAAACGGCTAGCGGGGCCTACGAGCAGTACTTC
clone size: NA
CDR3 length: 17
D gene: TRBD2
V gene: TRBV4-1
J gene: TRBJ2-7

CDR3 protein: CASHPLGGLNTEAFF
CDR3 DNA: TGTGCCAGCCATCCCCTGGGAGGCTTGAACACTGAAGCTTTCTTT
clone size: once
CDR3 length: 15
D gene: NA
V gene: TRBV27
J gene: TRBJ1-1

CDR3 protein: CSVGDRVQTYEQYF
CDR3 DNA: TGCAGCGTCGGCGACAGGGTCCAGACCTACGAGCAGTACTTC
clone size: NA
CDR3 length: 14
D gene: TRBD1
V gene: TRBV29-1
J gene: TRBJ2-7

CDR3 protein: CATSRDKYWGVNEQFF
CDR3 DNA: TGTGCCACCAGCAGAGATAAGTATTGGGGGGTGAATGAGCAGTTCTTC
clone size: NA
CDR3 length: 16
D gene: NA
V gene: TRBV15
J gene: TRBJ2-1

CDR3 protein: CASSPLGTGGTDTQYF
CDR3 DNA: TGCGCCAGCAGCCCCTTAGGGACAGGGGGCACAGATACGCAGTATTTT
clone size: NA
CDR3 length: 16
D gene: TRBD1
V gene: TRBV5-1
J gene: TRBJ2-3

CDR3 protein: CASSPPGQGARTDTQYF
CDR3 DNA: TGTGCCAGCAGCCCGCCGGGACAGGGGGCGAGGACAGATACGCAGTATTTT
clone size: few
CDR3 length: 17
D gene: TRBD1
V gene: TRBV5-6
J gene: TRBJ2-3

CDR3 protein: CASSRESSGANVLTF
CDR3 DNA: TGTGCCAGCAGTCGGGAGAGTTCTGGGGCCAACGTCCTGACTTTC
clone size: NA
CDR3 length: 15
D gene: NA
V gene: TRBV6-1
J gene: TRBJ2-6

CDR3 protein: CASSPGTGGGMRTEAFF
CDR3 DNA: TGTGCCAGCAGCCCGGGGACAGGGGGCGGGATGAGGACTGAAGCTTTCTTT
clone size: NA
CDR3 length: 17
D gene: TRBD1
V gene: TRBV7-6
J gene: TRBJ1-1

CDR3 protein: CASSLRSEKLFF
CDR3 DNA: TGTGCCAGCAGCTTGAGGAGTGAAAAACTGTTTTTT
clone size: NA
CDR3 length: 12
D gene: NA
V gene: TRBV5-6
J gene: TRBJ1-4

CDR3 protein: CASSQERTSSTDTQYF
CDR3 DNA: TGCGCCAGCAGCCAAGAAAGGACTAGTAGCACAGATACGCAGTATTTT
clone size: NA
CDR3 length: 16
D gene: TRBD2
V gene: TRBV4-1
J gene: TRBJ2-3

CDR3 protein: CASSLSSLWASGYNEQFF
CDR3 DNA: TGTGCCAGCAGTTTAAGCTCACTTTGGGCTAGCGGTTACAATGAGCAGTTCTTC
clone size: NA
CDR3 length: 18
D gene: TRBD2
V gene: TRBV28
J gene: TRBJ2-1

CDR3 protein: CAWGGGDTQYF
CDR3 DNA: TGTGCCTGGGGAGGAGGGGATACGCAGTATTTT
clone size: NA
CDR3 length: 11
D gene: NA
V gene: TRBV2
J gene: TRBJ2-3

CDR3 protein: CASGTGPYEQYF
CDR3 DNA: TGTGCCAGCGGGACAGGGCCCTACGAGCAGTACTTC
clone size: NA
CDR3 length: 12
D gene: TRBD1
V gene: TRBV9
J gene: TRBJ2-7

CDR3 protein: CAWSVGRGDSSGNTIYF
CDR3 DNA: TGTGCCTGGAGTGTAGGCAGGGGCGACTCCTCTGGAAACACCATATATTTT
clone size: once
CDR3 length: 17
D gene: NA
V gene: TRBV30
J gene: TRBJ1-3

CDR3 protein: CASSIPSQGIVGNTIYF
CDR3 DNA: TGTGCCAGTAGTATCCCCTCACAGGGGATTGTCGGAAACACCATATATTTT
clone size: NA
CDR3 length: 17
D gene: TRBD1
V gene: TRBV19
J gene: TRBJ1-3

CDR3 protein: CASSEDRFYNEQFF
CDR3 DNA: TGTGCCAGCAGTGAGGACAGGTTTTACAATGAGCAGTTCTTC
clone size: once
CDR3 length: 14
D gene: TRBD1
V gene: TRBV6-1
J gene: TRBJ2-1

CDR3 protein: CSSSARDSLTYEQYF
CDR3 DNA: TGTTCCAGCAGCGCCCGGGACAGCCTGACCTACGAGCAGTACTTC
clone size: NA
CDR3 length: 15
D gene: TRBD1
V gene: TRBV7-9
J gene: TRBJ2-7

CDR3 protein: CASTSVVTHEKLFF
CDR3 DNA: TGTGCCAGCACCTCGGTTGTAACCCATGAAAAACTGTTTTTT
clone size: few
CDR3 length: 14
D gene: NA
V gene: TRBV7-9
J gene: TRBJ1-4

CDR3 protein: CASRNAGGTTEAFF
CDR3 DNA: TGTGCCAGCAGAAACGCAGGGGGTACCACTGAAGCTTTCTTT
clone size: NA
CDR3 length: 14
D gene: TRBD1
V gene: TRBV7-2
J gene: TRBJ1-1

CDR3 protein: CASSITDGNTIYF
CDR3 DNA: TGTGCCAGTAGTATAACAGATGGAAACACCATATATTTT
clone size: NA
CDR3 length: 13
D gene: NA
V gene: TRBV19
J gene: TRBJ1-3

CDR3 protein: CASRQGQNTEAFF
CDR3 DNA: TGTGCCAGCAGGCAGGGTCAGAACACTGAAGCTTTCTTT
clone size: once
CDR3 length: 13
D gene: NA
V gene: TRBV6-5
J gene: TRBJ1-1

CDR3 protein: CASSPAGFSNYGYTF
CDR3 DNA: TGTGCCAGCAGCCCCGCCGGGTTCTCGAACTATGGCTACACCTTC
clone size: NA
CDR3 length: 15
D gene: NA
V gene: TRBV7-8
J gene: TRBJ1-2

CDR3 protein: CSVDPRKTDTQYF
CDR3 DNA: TGCAGCGTTGATCCGCGGAAAACAGATACGCAGTATTTT
clone size: NA
CDR3 length: 13
D gene: NA
V gene: TRBV29-1
J gene: TRBJ2-3

CDR3 protein: CASSLLTTNTEAFF
CDR3 DNA: TGCGCCAGCAGCCTCCTTACTACGAACACTGAAGCTTTCTTT
clone size: NA
CDR3 length: 14
D gene: NA
V gene: TRBV5-1
J gene: TRBJ1-1

CDR3 protein: CASSSFYEQYF
CDR3 DNA: TGTGCCAGCAGTTCCTTCTACGAGCAGTACTTC
clone size: NA
CDR3 length: 11
D gene: NA
V gene: TRBV28
J gene: TRBJ2-7

CDR3 protein: CASPLGGAYNEQFF
CDR3 DNA: TGTGCCTCCCCCCTCGGGGGGGCCTACAATGAGCAGTTCTTC
clone size: NA
CDR3 length: 14
D gene: TRBD2
V gene: TRBV30
J gene: TRBJ2-1

CDR3 protein: CASSPRDKIYNEQFF
CDR3 DNA: TGTGCCAGCAGCCCAAGGGACAAGATTTACAATGAGCAGTTCTTC
clone size: NA
CDR3 length: 15
D gene: NA
V gene: TRBV7-2
J gene: TRBJ2-1

CDR3 protein: CATRQMNSNQPQHF
CDR3 DNA: TGTGCAACGCGGCAGATGAATAGCAATCAGCCCCAGCATTTT
clone size: once
CDR3 length: 14
D gene: NA
V gene: TRBV19
J gene: TRBJ1-5

CDR3 protein: CAAGTGGTGELFF
CDR3 DNA: TGTGCTGCCGGGACAGGGGGCACCGGGGAGCTGTTTTTT
clone size: NA
CDR3 length: 13
D gene: TRBD1
V gene: TRBV30
J gene: TRBJ2-2

CDR3 protein: CASSGFGRDRYEQYF
CDR3 DNA: TGTGCCAGCAGTGGGTTTGGGCGGGATCGCTACGAGCAGTACTTC
clone size: NA
CDR3 length: 15
D gene: NA
V gene: TRBV28
J gene: TRBJ2-7

CDR3 protein: CASSYDSSETQYF
CDR3 DNA: TGTGCCAGCAGTTACGACAGTTCGGAGACCCAGTACTTC
clone size: few
CDR3 length: 13
D gene: NA
V gene: TRBV6-5
J gene: TRBJ2-5

CDR3 protein: CASSQQVAFSPLHF
CDR3 DNA: TGTGCCAGCAGCCAACAGGTAGCCTTTTCACCCCTCCACTTT
clone size: NA
CDR3 length: 14
D gene: NA
V gene: TRBV11-2
J gene: TRBJ1-6

CDR3 protein: CASSQDSSRGTTNEKLFF
CDR3 DNA: TGTGCCAGCAGCCAAGATTCCAGCCGCGGTACAACTAATGAAAAACTGTTTTTT
clone size: once
CDR3 length: 18
D gene: NA
V gene: TRBV4-2
J gene: TRBJ1-4

CDR3 protein: CASSSGDTGELFF
CDR3 DNA: TGTGCCAGCAGCTCAGGGGACACCGGGGAGCTGTTTTTT
clone size: NA
CDR3 length: 13
D gene: NA
V gene: TRBV5-8
J gene: TRBJ2-2

CDR3 protein: CASRVGSRYEQYF
CDR3 DNA: TGTGCCAGCCGGGTCGGGAGTAGGTACGAGCAGTACTTC
clone size: NA
CDR3 length: 13
D gene: NA
V gene: TRBV27
J gene: TRBJ2-7

CDR3 protein: CASSLDKREVFRNEQFF
CDR3 DNA: TGTGCCAGCAGTTTAGACAAGCGGGAAGTCTTTAGGAATGAGCAGTTCTTC
clone size: NA
CDR3 length: 17
D gene: TRBD2
V gene: TRBV27
J gene: TRBJ2-1

CDR3 protein: CASSLAGWVVGGTNYGYTF
CDR3 DNA: TGTGCCAGCAGTTTAGCGGGTTGGGTGGTGGGAGGCACTAACTATGGCTACACCTTC
clone size: NA
CDR3 length: 19
D gene: NA
V gene: TRBV28
J gene: TRBJ1-2